This is a list of T cell receptor beta chains from one sample in a study of PD-L1 blockade in urothelial cancer. Using immunoSEQ multiplex PCR, the repertoire was profiled, and TCRdb retains in-frame clones only, with some absent. The top ten hold roughly 3% of the sample, which has nearly 30,000 clones, over 75% seen once. Source: PBMCs, taken around atezolizumab (anti-PD-L1) treatment. Receptors were obtained from a man aged 45 to 65 with urothelial cancer. The CDR3 runs from the conserved cysteine through the conserved F or W. A D gene is named only where the DNA matches it firmly. Size is stated for part of the rows, as once, few or many counts, or as a class when the clone is expanded.

size	V	J	length	D	CDR3	DNA
.	TRBV6-4	TRBJ2-3	15	.	CASSDGGTGTDTQYF	TGTGCCAGCAGTGACGGCGGGACGGGCACAGATACGCAGTATTTT
.	TRBV27	TRBJ2-5	14	.	CASSFLRSRETQYF	TGTGCCAGCAGTTTCCTGCGTAGCCGAGAGACCCAGTACTTC
.	TRBV7-9	TRBJ2-7	15	.	CASSFTGGISYEQYF	TGTGCCAGCAGCTTTACTGGCGGGATCTCCTACGAGCAGTACTTC
.	TRBV2	TRBJ1-1	16	TRBD1	CASRWTGMGVNTEAFF	TGTGCCAGCAGGTGGACAGGGATGGGTGTAAACACTGAAGCTTTCTTT
.	TRBV5-1	TRBJ2-1	14	TRBD2	CASSSGLAANEQFF	TGCGCCAGCAGCTCCGGACTAGCGGCAAATGAGCAGTTCTTC
.	TRBV18	TRBJ1-2	15	.	CASSPSEVSNYGYTF	TGTGCCAGCTCACCTAGTGAGGTCAGCAACTATGGCTACACCTTC
.	TRBV7-6	TRBJ2-5	15	.	CASSWPTGFGETQYF	TGTGCCAGCAGCTGGCCTACAGGGTTCGGGGAGACCCAGTACTTC
.	TRBV4-3	TRBJ2-5	15	TRBD2	CASSQTLADQETQYF	TGCGCCAGCAGCCAAACTCTAGCGGACCAAGAGACCCAGTACTTC
.	TRBV5-4	TRBJ2-4	17	.	CASSLSRGGTAKNIQYF	TGTGCCAGCAGCTTGTCTAGGGGAGGTACGGCCAAAAACATTCAGTACTTC
few	TRBV7-2	TRBJ2-3	15	TRBD2	CASSLTSGRTDTQYF	TGTGCCAGCAGCCTTACTAGCGGGAGGACAGATACGCAGTATTTT
.	TRBV5-1	TRBJ2-5	15	TRBD2	CASTRDGRAEETQYF	TGCGCCAGCACCCGCGACGGGAGGGCCGAGGAGACCCAGTACTTC
.	TRBV18	TRBJ2-7	14	TRBD1	CASSPGTGNREQYF	TGTGCCAGCTCACCGGGGACAGGGAATCGCGAGCAGTACTTC
.	TRBV18	TRBJ2-7	14	TRBD1	CASSEDRGSYEQYF	TGTGCCAGCTCAGAGGACAGGGGTTCCTACGAGCAGTACTTC
.	TRBV30	TRBJ1-1	16	TRBD1	CASKRDRGWTNTEAFF	TGTGCCTCAAAAAGGGACAGGGGATGGACGAACACTGAAGCTTTCTTT
.	TRBV13	TRBJ2-7	14	TRBD2	CASSLSGSYYEQYF	TGTGCCAGCAGCTTAAGCGGGAGTTACTACGAGCAGTACTTC
.	TRBV10-1	TRBJ2-5	13	.	CASSKTVQETQYF	TGCGCCAGCAGTAAGACAGTGCAAGAGACCCAGTACTTC
.	TRBV10-2	TRBJ1-5	13	TRBD1	CASHQGGNQPQHF	TGCGCCAGCCATCAGGGGGGAAATCAGCCCCAGCATTTT
.	TRBV5-1	TRBJ2-3	15	TRBD2	CASSTASGGTDTQYF	TGCGCCAGCAGCACTGCTAGCGGGGGCACAGATACGCAGTATTTT
once	TRBV5-1	TRBJ1-4	17	TRBD1	CASTLRSPQGADEKLFF	TGCGCCAGCACCCTTCGTTCCCCACAGGGGGCGGATGAAAAACTGTTTTTT
.	TRBV21-1	TRBJ1-2	13	.	CASSKTGGHGYTF	TGTGCCAGCAGCAAGACAGGCGGTCATGGCTACACCTTC
.	TRBV27	TRBJ2-5	16	TRBD2	CASSQLRTSGKETQYF	TGTGCCAGCAGCCAACTTAGGACTAGCGGGAAAGAGACCCAGTACTTC
.	TRBV30	TRBJ2-3	14	TRBD2	CAYGTSGATDTQYF	TGTGCCTACGGGACTAGCGGGGCCACAGATACGCAGTATTTT
.	TRBV7-9	TRBJ2-1	16	TRBD2	CASSSRLAGGMNEQFF	TGTGCCAGCAGCTCCCGACTAGCGGGGGGGATGAATGAGCAGTTCTTC
.	TRBV9	TRBJ2-1	16	.	CASSVVISEMGNEQFF	TGTGCCAGCAGCGTAGTTATTAGCGAGATGGGGAATGAGCAGTTCTTC
.	TRBV6-1	TRBJ1-5	13	TRBD1	CASLKDRDQPQHF	TGTGCCAGCCTAAAGGACAGGGACCAGCCCCAGCATTTT
.	TRBV7-2	TRBJ1-1	14	.	CASSPMPGMAEAFF	TGTGCCAGCAGCCCCATGCCCGGGATGGCTGAAGCTTTCTTT
.	TRBV9	TRBJ1-5	15	TRBD1	CASSVAGTGNQPQHF	TGTGCCAGCAGCGTAGCTGGGACAGGCAATCAGCCCCAGCATTTT
.	TRBV5-1	TRBJ2-7	17	TRBD2	CASSLASGGTQPYEQYF	TGCGCCAGCAGCTTGGCCAGCGGGGGGACACAACCCTACGAGCAGTACTTC
once	TRBV28	TRBJ2-7	17	.	CASSLPLIARGAYEQYF	TGTGCCAGCAGTTTACCCCTTATAGCGAGAGGCGCCTACGAGCAGTACTTC
.	TRBV18	TRBJ2-1	13	.	CASSRDAGNEQFF	TGTGCCAGCTCACGAGATGCAGGCAATGAGCAGTTCTTC
.	TRBV11-2	TRBJ2-1	15	TRBD2	CASSSRTSGSYEQFF	TGTGCCAGCAGCTCGCGGACTAGCGGGAGTTATGAGCAGTTCTTC
.	TRBV5-1	TRBJ2-1	21	TRBD2	CASSLAGQRAGGHSSYNEQFF	TGCGCCAGCAGCTTGGCAGGGCAGAGGGCGGGGGGTCACAGCTCCTACAATGAGCAGTTCTTC
.	TRBV7-8	TRBJ2-7	16	TRBD2	CASSPYPAGARYEQYF	TGTGCCAGCAGCCCCTACCCAGCGGGGGCCCGGTACGAGCAGTACTTC
.	TRBV5-6	TRBJ2-5	13	.	CASSFVSAETQYF	TGTGCCAGCAGCTTCGTTAGCGCAGAGACCCAGTACTTC
.	TRBV7-9	TRBJ2-5	17	.	CASSFGLGQFFEETQYF	TGTGCCAGCAGTTTCGGATTAGGACAGTTTTTTGAAGAGACCCAGTACTTC
.	TRBV6-5	TRBJ1-2	13	.	CASSYSRDYGYTF	TGTGCCAGCAGTTACAGTCGCGACTATGGCTACACCTTC
.	TRBV15	TRBJ2-3	13	.	CATSPRGWDTQYF	TGTGCCACCAGCCCACGAGGTTGGGATACGCAGTATTTT
.	TRBV30	TRBJ1-2	17	.	CAWRQTPRDRSNYGYTF	TGTGCCTGGAGACAAACTCCTCGTGACAGGTCGAACTATGGCTACACCTTC
.	TRBV13	TRBJ1-6	14	TRBD1	CASSLNRGGSPLHF	TGTGCCAGCAGCTTAAACAGGGGGGGTTCACCCCTCCACTTT
once	TRBV28	TRBJ1-3	14	.	CASSGKGIGNTIYF	TGTGCCAGCAGTGGTAAGGGGATTGGAAACACCATATATTTT
.	TRBV28	TRBJ2-7	15	TRBD1	CASRWGRTGKYEQYF	TGTGCCAGCAGATGGGGGCGGACAGGGAAATACGAGCAGTACTTC
.	TRBV27	TRBJ2-7	14	TRBD2	CASSREGISYEQYF	TGTGCCAGCAGTAGGGAGGGTATCTCCTACGAGCAGTACTTC
.	TRBV28	TRBJ2-7	14	.	CATQPSANSYEQYF	TGTGCCACCCAGCCTAGCGCGAACTCCTACGAGCAGTACTTC
once	TRBV27	TRBJ2-7	18	.	CASSTGQGGRGGIYEQYF	TGTGCCAGCAGCACCGGACAGGGAGGGAGGGGGGGGATCTACGAGCAGTACTTC
.	TRBV5-1	TRBJ2-7	12	.	CASSLGGDEQYF	TGCGCCAGCAGCTTGGGGGGCGACGAGCAGTACTTC
.	TRBV5-1	TRBJ2-7	16	TRBD2	CASSLGARGGVYEQYF	TGCGCCAGCAGCTTGGGTGCGCGGGGGGGAGTTTACGAGCAGTACTTC
.	TRBV28	TRBJ2-1	14	.	CASTPPGSYNEQFF	TGTGCCAGCACCCCCCCGGGCTCCTACAATGAGCAGTTCTTC
.	TRBV14	TRBJ2-7	17	TRBD1	CASSQDPFGTGSYEQYF	TGTGCCAGCAGCCAAGATCCGTTTGGGACAGGGAGCTACGAGCAGTACTTC
.	TRBV5-1	TRBJ2-7	14	TRBD1	CASSAWDSGYEQYF	TGCGCCAGCAGCGCCTGGGACAGTGGTTACGAGCAGTACTTC
.	TRBV5-1	TRBJ2-3	14	TRBD2	CASSAREEWDTQYF	TGCGCCAGCAGCGCCCGGGAGGAATGGGATACGCAGTATTTT
.	TRBV19	TRBJ1-5	11	.	CASSTGPVEHF	TGTGCCAGTAGTACGGGTCCAGTCGAGCATTTT
.	TRBV7-3	TRBJ1-1	17	.	CASSLTIVRGEGTEAFF	TGTGCCAGCAGCTTAACGATTGTCAGGGGCGAGGGCACTGAAGCTTTCTTT
few	TRBV7-9	TRBJ2-1	15	TRBD2	CASSLGLAGGDEQFF	TGTGCCAGCAGCTTGGGACTAGCGGGGGGGGACGAACAGTTCTTC
.	TRBV5-6	TRBJ1-4	15	TRBD1	CASSSYRGRDEKLFF	TGTGCCAGCAGCTCGTACAGGGGGCGGGATGAAAAACTGTTTTTT
.	TRBV19	TRBJ2-4	16	TRBD2	CASSIRTSGRPSIQYF	TGTGCCAGTAGTATCAGGACTAGCGGGAGACCCTCCATTCAGTACTTC
.	TRBV10-1	TRBJ2-2	15	TRBD1	CASSRTGGNTGELFF	TGCGCCAGCAGTCGGACAGGGGGCAACACCGGGGAGCTGTTTTTT
.	TRBV27	TRBJ2-7	16	.	CASSPQVRQASYEQYF	TGTGCCAGCAGTCCTCAAGTGAGACAGGCCTCCTACGAGCAGTACTTC
.	TRBV6-1	TRBJ1-2	14	TRBD1	CASRDGTGRYGYTF	TGTGCCAGCAGGGACGGGACAGGGAGGTATGGCTACACCTTC
.	TRBV30	TRBJ2-3	13	TRBD2	CAWTSGFRDTQYF	TGTGCCTGGACTAGCGGTTTTAGGGATACGCAGTATTTT
.	TRBV27	TRBJ2-4	13	.	CASKGRGKNIQYF	TGTGCCAGCAAGGGAAGGGGCAAAAACATTCAGTACTTC